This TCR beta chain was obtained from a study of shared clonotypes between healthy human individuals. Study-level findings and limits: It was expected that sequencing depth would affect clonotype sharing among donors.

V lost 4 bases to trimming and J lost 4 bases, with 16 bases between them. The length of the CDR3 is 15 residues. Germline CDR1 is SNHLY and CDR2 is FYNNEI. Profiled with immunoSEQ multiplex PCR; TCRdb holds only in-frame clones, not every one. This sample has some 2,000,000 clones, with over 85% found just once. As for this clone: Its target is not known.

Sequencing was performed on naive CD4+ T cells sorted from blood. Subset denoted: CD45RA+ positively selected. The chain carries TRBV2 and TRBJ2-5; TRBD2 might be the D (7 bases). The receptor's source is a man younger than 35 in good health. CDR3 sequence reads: CASSGFGGARETQYF. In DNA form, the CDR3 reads TGTGCCAGCAGTGGTTTTGGGGGGGCCCGAGAGACCCAGTACTTC.